Described below is a single T cell receptor (beta chain) sequence and its context. No cognate antigen has been identified for it. No base-level quality is on record; no much larger clone is a single base apart. This record belongs to a study of T cell responses to AZD1222 COVID-19 vaccine (dated by TCRdb to 2020 to 2023). Turning to the overall study: Because spike-specific TCR depth and breadth did not differ between the two schedules, AZD1222 recipients who got a second dose at roughly 4 weeks were pooled with those who got a second dose at roughly 12 weeks. TCR sequencing covered 233 trial participants: 200 to 210 given two doses of AZD1222 and approximately 26 given two doses of MenACWY control vaccine. Trial participants were enrolled into age subgroups of 18-55, 56-69 and 70-plus years, which contained approximately 150, 28 and 58 TCR-sequenced participants, respectively. Beyond this particular receptor, the publication reports: Nearly half of unique spike-specific TCRs reportedly recognized epitopes outside regions mutated in the B.1.351 and B.1.1.7 variants. Conclusions about previously exposed vaccinees are limited, since just 6 or 7 AZD1222 recipients were seropositive for SARS-CoV-2 at baseline. CD4 TCRs associated with the vaccine covered the entire spike protein, and the dominant responses were in regions 160-218 and 743-854. Most participants were white British and females outnumbered males, and the authors suggested that clonal diversity may have been underestimated. Spike-specific TCR breadth and depth rose significantly after two AZD1222 doses compared with day 0 and with MenACWY recipients. No day 14 peak-response samples were available, so repertoires were characterized only after the peak T cell response. The 56-69-year group was small, and its depth increase did not reach significance, likely because of low power.

The germline V gene gives CDR1 as MNHEY and CDR2 as SVGAGI. Measured from the cysteine to the phenylalanine, the CDR3 is 15 residues long. The only DNA kept is the CDR3, 45 bases in frame from the first base. Here V drops 4 bases and J drops 0 bases, and the junction holds 4 bases not matched to any gene. The time point label for this specimen denotes: baseline before first vaccination. The vaccinee samples were drawn from two UK trials, COV001 and COV002, one of which was a single-blind randomized controlled phase 2/3 trial testing AZD1222 (ChAdOx1 nCoV-19) in healthy adults. Trial participant PBMC samples were collected at day 0 and day 28 after the second dose for TCRbeta chain sequencing. The CDR3 regions of human TCRbeta chains were analyzed by immunosequencing. The study's processing was this. Repertoire TCRs were matched against a reference library of SARS-CoV-2-specific TCRs generated with the MIRA antigen-specificity platform. Breadth was defined as the fraction of unique TCRs that were SARS-CoV-2-associated. Depth was defined as the fraction of total T cells that were SARS-CoV-2-associated. Using the MIRA data, every spike-specific TCR was mapped to the spike region that the TCR reacted to and assigned to either a CD4 or a CD8 class. Log10-transformed breadth and depth values were compared by one-way ANOVA with Sidak's multiple comparisons tests. Entries here come from immuneACCESS through TCRdb and include only in-frame sequences with V and J called. Some clones fail to appear in such tables; in the studies checked, an unresolved V gene covers under half of the shortfall, and the cause of the remainder is unknown. V, J and clone size derive from that table, while D and trimming were established from the DNA sequence. The sample profile shows around 120,000 clones; about 90% of them were found once. The ten largest clones capture 8% to 9.5% of the sample.

The specimen comprised peripheral blood, sampled on day 0 of AZD1222 vaccination. This TCR came from an adult in good health. The rearranged segments are TRBV6-5 and TRBJ1-1; 8 bases in the middle match TRBD1. The DNA is TGTGCCAGCAGTTCAGTGACAGGGGTGAACACTGAAGCTTTCTTT. Its protein product is CASSSVTGVNTEAFF.